This T cell receptor beta chain was captured in a study of T-cell memory formation after mild COVID-19. This clonotype has more than one count but fewer than ten. What it binds is unknown. After 5'RACE with constant-segment primers, TCR alpha and TCR beta cDNA libraries carrying sample barcodes and UMIs were obtained. TCRdb re-called the 5' RACE reads with MiXCR, one entry per CDR3 protein. The sample lists around 300,000 distinct CDR3 sequences; approximately 14% were seen once. Study-wide results and caveats: Whether day 37 second-wave clones are SARS-CoV-2-specific was not confirmed. Several responding clones turned up in pre-infection memory, indicating that cross-reactive memory may have taken part. The study found balanced CD4/CD8 in clones contracting day 15 to 85 and a CD4+ lean in later expanders.

Sequencing was carried out using PBMCs or a T cell subset sorted from them (not recorded which). This clonotype was sampled from a man between 18 and 35 years old who had mild COVID-19 (a few samples of this study predate the infection). Cell type and time point are not known.

CDR3 loop: CASRGQGTSEAFF. The CDR3 DNA reads as TGTGCCAGCAGAGGACAGGGAACCTCTGAAGCTTTCTTT. J is TRBJ1-1 and V is TRBV12-3 or TRBV12-4, with TRBD1 matching 8 bases. The CDR3 runs 13 residues. V lost 6 bases to trimming and J lost 6 bases; unmatched junction nucleotides: 6.